The next 12 T cell receptor beta chains were all read from a single sample in a study of blood T cell repertoires in COVID-19. Generated by immunoSEQ multiplex PCR, the TCRdb table keeps only in-frame clones and is missing some. The sample carries about 140,000 clones, over 75% recorded once. Input material: peripheral blood. Receptors originate from a man in his sixties with active or convalescent COVID-19.

V usage is TRBV3-1 (or the pseudogene TRBV3-2) and J usage is TRBJ2-2; 10 bases line up with TRBD2. Per germline, CDR1 LGHDT and CDR2 YNNKEL (reference sequence). V was pared by 3 bases and J by 3 bases, with 1 base of the junction left unmatched. CDR3 length equals 15 residues. The CDR3 DNA follows: TGTGCCAGCAGCCAGCTAGCGGGAGACACCGGGGAGCTGTTTTTT. Translated: CASSQLAGDTGELFF.

This chain connects TRBV5-5 to TRBJ2-1, with D tentatively TRBD2 (5 bases). CDR1 is SGHKS, CDR2 YYEKEE, per germline (reference sequence). V lost 3 bases, J lost 4 bases, and 17 bases lay in between. This CDR3 contains 16 residues. Here the CDR3 reads CASSWPRLAGYNEQFF. As DNA, the CDR3 is TGTGCCAGCAGCTGGCCCCGACTGGCGGGTTACAATGAGCAGTTCTTC.

The rearrangement joins TRBV11-2 to TRBJ2-1, with 8 bases that match TRBD1. CDR1 is SGHAT and CDR2 is FQNNGV in the germline V gene. J gave up 15 bases and V 8 bases, and 12 bases lay outside the gene matches. The CDR3 covers 12 residues. The CDR3, as DNA: TGTGCCAGCGGCCCCGGTTGGACAGGGCTGTTCTTC. It encodes CASGPGWTGLFF. The full variable domain, completed using reference TRBV11-2 and TRBJ2-1, is EAGVAQSPRYKIIEKRQSVAFWCNPISGHATLYWYQQILGQGPKLLIQFQNNGVVDDSQLPKDRFSAERLKGVDSTLKIQPAKLEDSAVYLCASGPGWTGLFFGPGTRLTVL.

The rearrangement joins TRBV11-3 to TRBJ2-2; D unresolved. CDR1 is SGHNT, CDR2 YENEEA, per germline. CDR3 length: 15 amino acids. The ends were cut back, 1 base at V and 0 bases at J, with 6 bases in the middle. The CDR3 sequence is CASSLVGSNTGELFF. The CDR3 nucleotides read TGTGCCAGCAGCTTAGTCGGGTCGAACACCGGGGAGCTGTTTTTT.

CDR3 in amino acids: CASTHRRGIAKNIQYF. CDR3 nucleotide sequence: TGTGCCAGCACCCATCGGAGGGGAATAGCCAAAAACATTCAGTACTTC. The chain employs TRBV11-2 and TRBJ2-4; weak D call: TRBD2 (6 bases). The CDR3 has 16 amino acids. Germline V lookup: CDR1 SGHAT, CDR2 FQNNGV. V was cut by 7 bases and J by 0 bases, with 16 bases left in between.

V usage is TRBV6-6 and J usage is TRBJ2-1; D uncertain. CDR1 is MNHNY, CDR2 SVGAGI, per germline (reference sequence). The CDR3 is made up of 12 amino acids. Trimming cost V 5 bases and J 5 bases, with 7 bases left between them. In nucleotides, the CDR3 is TGTGCCAGCAGTCCAACTAACAATGAGCAGTTCTTC. Its protein product is CASSPTNNEQFF.

The chain joins TRBV5-4 to TRBJ2-7; 14 nucleotides align to TRBD2. The CDR3 extends over 17 amino acids. The J segment lost 9 bases and the V segment lost 4 bases, leaving 15 bases of the junction unmatched. The V gene's germline CDR1 is SGHNT and CDR2 YYREEE (reference sequence). The DNA of the CDR3 is TGTGCCAGCAGCCCGAACTCGGGACTAGCGGGAGTGCATGGGCAGTACTTC. Translation gives CASSPNSGLAGVHGQYF. The full variable domain, in which reference TRBV5-4 and TRBJ2-7 provide the parts outside the CDR3, is ETGVTQSPTHLIKTRGQQVTLRCSSQSGHNTVSWYQQALGQGPQFIFQYYREEENGRGNFPPRFSGLQFPNYSSELNVNALELDDSALYLCASSPNSGLAGVHGQYFGPGTRLTVT.

The chain joins TRBV14 to TRBJ1-2; 7 bases match TRBD1. Losses at the gene ends were 3 bases for V and 6 bases for J; bases not matched to a gene: 10. This CDR3 spans 15 amino acids. CDR1 and CDR2 from the germline V gene are SGHDN and FVKESK. CDR3 nucleotide sequence: TGTGCCAGCAGCCAGCGGACAGGTGACTTGAATGGCTACACCTTC. Protein product: CASSQRTGDLNGYTF.

V is TRBV28 and J is TRBJ1-5, with TRBD1 matching 7 bases. CDR3 length equals 17 residues. Germline values: CDR1 MDHEN, CDR2 SYDVKM. The V gene end was trimmed by 5 bases and the J gene end by 4 bases; junction bases not matched to a gene: 14. DNA for the CDR3: TGTGCCAGCAGTACACAGGGGTTACTCCTTAGGAATCAGCCCCAGCATTTT. Translated, it gives CASSTQGLLLRNQPQHF.

The gene calls are TRBV11-2 and TRBJ2-1; D is possibly TRBD2 (5 bases). Trimming took 5 bases from V and 0 from J, leaving 17 bases between them. Per germline, CDR1 SGHAT and CDR2 FQNNGV. The CDR3 has 17 amino acids. DNA for the CDR3: TGTGCCAGCAGCCCCGCGGACCTAGGGAGCTCCTACAATGAGCAGTTCTTC. This translates into CASSPADLGSSYNEQFF.

The rearrangement joins TRBV30 to TRBJ1-1; D unresolved. Trimming left V 5 bases short and J 1 base short, with 11 bases between. Germline CDR1 reads GTSNPN; CDR2 reads SVGIG (reference sequence). The CDR3 is 13 residues long. CDR3 in DNA: TGTGCCTGGTCCCGCGGCGGGAACACTGAAGCTTTCTTT. This codes for CAWSRGGNTEAFF.

This clone was observed a single time. The chain employs TRBV28 and TRBJ2-4, with D possibly TRBD2 on 6 matching bases. V was pared by 5 bases and J by 0 bases, with 17 bases between. The CDR3 covers 17 residues. Germline CDR1 reads MDHEN; CDR2 reads SYDVKM. The CDR3 loop reads CASSPSGLLLAKNIQYF. The CDR3 nucleotides read TGTGCCAGCAGTCCCTCGGGACTCCTATTAGCCAAAAACATTCAGTACTTC.